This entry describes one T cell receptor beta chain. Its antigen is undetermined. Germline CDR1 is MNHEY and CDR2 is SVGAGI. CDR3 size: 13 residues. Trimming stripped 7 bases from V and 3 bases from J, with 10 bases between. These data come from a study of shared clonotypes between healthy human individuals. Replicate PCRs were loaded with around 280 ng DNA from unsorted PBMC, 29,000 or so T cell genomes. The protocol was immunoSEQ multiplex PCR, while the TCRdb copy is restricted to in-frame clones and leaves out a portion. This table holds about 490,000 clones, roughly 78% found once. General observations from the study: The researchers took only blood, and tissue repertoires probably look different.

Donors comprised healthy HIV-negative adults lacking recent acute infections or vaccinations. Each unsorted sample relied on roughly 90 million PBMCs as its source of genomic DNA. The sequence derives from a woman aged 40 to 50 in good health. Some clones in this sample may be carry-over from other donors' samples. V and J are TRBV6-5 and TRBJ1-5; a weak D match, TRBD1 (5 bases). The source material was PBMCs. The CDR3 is CASNTGFNQPQHF. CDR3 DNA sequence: TGTGCCAGCAACACAGGTTTCAATCAGCCCCAGCATTTT.